These 19 T cell receptor beta chains share one sample of origin, sequenced in a study of shared clonotypes between healthy human individuals. Assay used: immunoSEQ multiplex PCR; TCRdb lists only in-frame clones, some missing. The sample carries some 1.5 million clones, over 95% recorded once. Sequencing was done on a sample of naive CD4+ T cells sorted from blood. Documented subset: CD45RA+ positively selected. All receptors come from a man aged 25-45 years in good health.

The V gene is TRBV10-2, the J gene TRBJ2-3, with unresolved D. The CDR3 extends over 14 amino acids. The V end was cut by 6 bases, the J end by 2 bases, with 12 bases between. Per the germline V gene, CDR1 is WSHSY and CDR2 is SAAADI. The CDR3 loop is CASRTATHTDTQYF. The CDR3 DNA sequence: TGCGCCAGCAGAACGGCGACCCACACAGATACGCAGTATTTT.

In this sample, this clone turned up once. The chain couples TRBV5-1 to TRBJ2-2, with a tentative D call TRBD2 (6 bases). CDR1 SGHRS and CDR2 YFSETQ come from the germline V gene. The CDR3 runs 16 residues. Trimming removed 2 bases at V and 2 bases at J, with 13 bases between. The CDR3 DNA is TGCGCCAGCAGCTTTTTTACGGGAGCTAACACCGGGGAGCTGTTTTTT. Translating it yields CASSFFTGANTGELFF.

The chain combines TRBV10-2 with TRBJ1-1, with D maybe TRBD1 (5 bases). The CDR3 is 12 residues long. Trimming took off 2 bases at V and 11 bases at J, with 12 bases between the two ends. Germline assignment: CDR1 WSHSY and CDR2 SAAADI. CDR3 loop: CASSESAGHAFF. In nucleotides, the CDR3 is TGCGCCAGCAGTGAGAGTGCGGGGCACGCTTTCTTT.

The chain joins TRBV18 to TRBJ2-7; D is uncertain. The V gene lost 6 bases and the J gene lost 4 bases, with 13 bases spanning the gap. The germline gives CDR1 KGHSH, CDR2 LQKENI. The CDR3 spans 13 residues. CDR3 sequence reads: CASSPTVNYEQYF. CDR3 DNA: TGTGCCAGCTCGCCGACGGTTAATTACGAGCAGTACTTC.

This chain joins TRBV10-3 and TRBJ2-3; 7 bases match TRBD2. The CDR3 is made up of 16 amino acids. After removal of 7 bases from V and 2 bases from J, the junction contained 12 bases not matched to a gene. Germline V gene data show CDR1 as ENHRY and CDR2 as SYGVKD. CDR3 protein: CAITAVPGLNTDTQYF. DNA for the CDR3: TGTGCCATCACCGCTGTCCCGGGACTAAACACAGATACGCAGTATTTT.

The chain links TRBV10-3 to TRBJ2-3, with D hard to call. V was shortened by 4 bases and J by 1 base, with 6 bases between the two germline ends. Germline loops: CDR1 ENHRY, CDR2 SYGVKD. The CDR3 covers 13 residues. The CDR3 nucleotides read TGTGCCATCAGTGCTAGGCGCACAGATACGCAGTATTTT. Translation: CAISARRTDTQYF.

This clone appeared a single time. J is TRBJ2-2 and V is TRBV5-6, with D maybe TRBD2 (6 bases). Trimming removed 4 bases from V and 3 bases from J, with 13 bases in between. This CDR3 has 15 amino acids. From germline, CDR1 is SGHDT and CDR2 YYEEEE. The DNA for the CDR3 is TGTGCCAGCAGCCGTTGGAGGGAATACACCGGGGAGCTGTTTTTT. Its translation: CASSRWREYTGELFF.

This rearrangement joins TRBV5-1 to TRBJ1-1, with a possible D match to TRBD1 (6 bases). Germline V gives CDR1 SGHRS, CDR2 YFSETQ. This CDR3 comprises 15 residues. The V and J ends lost 5 bases and 0 bases respectively, with 14 bases between them. This chain's CDR3 is CASRSGGSMNTEAFF. DNA for the CDR3: TGCGCCAGCAGGTCGGGGGGCTCCATGAACACTGAAGCTTTCTTT. Full variable domain (rest looked up from reference TRBV5-1 and TRBJ1-1): KAGVTQTPRYLIKTRGQQVTLSCSPISGHRSVSWYQQTPGQGLQFLFEYFSETQRNKGNFPGRFSGRQFSNSRSEMNVSTLELGDSALYLCASRSGGSMNTEAFFGQGTRLTVV.

V usage is TRBV18 and J usage is TRBJ1-1; TRBD1 agrees at 11 bases. The CDR3 runs 16 residues. V lost 2 bases to trimming and J lost 1 base; unmatched junction nucleotides: 3. The germline gives CDR1 KGHSH, CDR2 LQKENI. The CDR3 region has the DNA TGTGCCAGCTCACCAATGGGACAGGGGGGGAACACTGAAGCTTTCTTT. Amino acid sequence: CASSPMGQGGNTEAFF. Based on the CDR3 plus reference TRBV18 and TRBJ1-1, the full variable domain is NAGVMQNPRHLVRRRGQEARLRCSPMKGHSHVYWYRQLPEEGLKFMVYLQKENIIDESGMPKERFSAEFPKEGPSILRIQQVVRGDSAAYFCASSPMGQGGNTEAFFGQGTRLTVV.

J is TRBJ2-1 and V is TRBV5-4, with D maybe TRBD2 (6 bases). The germline V gene has CDR1 SGHNT and CDR2 YYREEE (reference sequence). V lost 3 bases, J lost 10 bases, and 20 bases lay in between. The length of the CDR3 is 15 residues. CDR3 nucleotide sequence: TGTGCCAGCAGCTCGCGGGGAAAGGGTTTCGGGGAGCAGTTCTTC. Amino acid sequence: CASSSRGKGFGEQFF.

The J gene is TRBJ2-7, the V gene TRBV10-3; maybe TRBD2 (6 bases). Germline V CDR1 and CDR2: ENHRY, SYGVKD. The CDR3 contains 16 residues. V dropped 4 bases and J dropped 0 bases, with 16 bases sitting between them. CDR3 region: CAISGLPGGTSYEQYF. As DNA, the CDR3 is TGTGCCATCAGTGGGCTCCCCGGCGGGACCTCCTACGAGCAGTACTTC.

This clone occurred once. V gene TRBV29-1 combines with J gene TRBJ2-7; D assignment may be TRBD1 or TRBD2 (5 bases each). The CDR3 is made up of 14 amino acids. Per germline, CDR1 SQVTM and CDR2 ANQGSEA. V dropped 1 base and J dropped 1 base, with 11 bases sitting between them. CDR3 DNA sequence: TGCAGCGTTGAAGGAGGGACGGATTCCTACGAGCAGTACTTC. Residues: CSVEGGTDSYEQYF.

The V gene is TRBV4-2, the J gene TRBJ2-3; 7 bases line up with TRBD1. The V gene end was trimmed by 4 bases and the J gene end by 3 bases; junction bases not matched to a gene: 13. Germline lookup yields CDR1 LGHNA and CDR2 YNFKEQ. The CDR3 sequence is 17 residues long. The CDR3 loop reads CASSPPGGLGGTDTQYF. The CDR3 DNA is TGTGCCAGCAGCCCCCCAGGGGGTCTCGGTGGAACAGATACGCAGTATTTT.

The chain couples TRBV4-3 to TRBJ1-4; TRBD1 matches 7 bases. Trimming took 0 bases from V and 8 from J; bases not matched to a gene: 9. The CDR3 sequence is 16 residues long. CDR1 is LGHNA, CDR2 YSLEER, per germline. In nucleotides, the CDR3 is TGCGCCAGCAGCCAAGATTTCGGACAGGCTCGCGAAAAACTGTTTTTT. It codes for CASSQDFGQAREKLFF.

The chain is built from TRBV5-4 and TRBJ2-7, with 7 bases lining up with TRBD1. Trimming removed 5 bases from V and 12 bases from J; junction bases left unmatched: 17. The CDR3 contains 14 residues. Germline-derived CDR1 and CDR2 are SGHNT and YYREEE (reference sequence). CDR3 in amino acids: CASSQTPGQRARYF. In DNA form, the CDR3 reads TGTGCCAGCAGTCAAACCCCGGGACAGAGAGCCCGGTACTTC.

This rearrangement joins TRBV19 to TRBJ2-2; 7 bases map to TRBD1. The ends lost 1 base at V and 4 bases at J; junction bases unmatched: 15. Germline V gene lookup returns CDR1 LNHDA and CDR2 SQIVND (reference sequence). This CDR3 spans 19 amino acids. CDR3 coding DNA: TGTGCCAGTAGTATAGTTAGGACAGGTAAATTCGGTAGCACCGGGGAGCTGTTTTTT. Amino acid sequence: CASSIVRTGKFGSTGELFF.

This chain joins TRBV27 and TRBJ1-4; D is ambiguous. The CDR3 length is 14 residues. V lost 0 bases and J lost 4, with 6 bases in between. Per germline, CDR1 MNHEY and CDR2 SMNVEV (reference sequence). The CDR3 coding sequence is TGTGCCAGCAGTTTATCACGGAATAATGAAAAACTGTTTTTT. Its protein is CASSLSRNNEKLFF.

This clone was detected once. In DNA form, the CDR3 reads TGCAGCGTTGAGACCACGGGGACCCCCCTTGGGACTGAAGCTTTCTTT. Translating it yields CSVETTGTPLGTEAFF. The V gene is TRBV29-1, the J gene TRBJ1-1; the D gene is possibly TRBD1 (5 bases). V lost 3 bases and J 5 bases, leaving 22 bases between the germline ends. There are 16 residues in the CDR3. In germline, CDR1 is SQVTM, CDR2 ANQGSEA.

This sequence joins TRBV5-3 and TRBJ2-7; 7 nucleotides align to TRBD1. TRBV5-3 is given ORF status, its function remaining uncertain. There are 13 residues in the CDR3. Germline trimming cut 4 bases from V and 4 bases from J; bases unmatched to any gene: 5. The CDR3 DNA follows: TGTGCCAGAAGCAAGACAGGGCGGTACGAGCAGTACTTC. The encoded protein is CARSKTGRYEQYF.